This TCR beta chain was recovered during a study of cytomegalovirus exposure and HLA in healthy donors. The PCR had 60 Vbeta and 13 Jbeta primers. Generated by immunoSEQ multiplex PCR, the TCRdb table keeps only in-frame clones and is missing some. The table lists approximately 190,000 clones, 82% of them singletons. The V gene's germline CDR1 is GTSNPN and CDR2 SVGIG (reference sequence). This CDR3 is 15 amino acids long. The V and J ends lost 5 bases and 4 bases, in that order; junction bases with no gene match: 11. The sequence was collected from a woman aged 45 to 65 in good health and CMV-seropositive. The chain joins TRBV30 to TRBJ2-7; 10 positions match TRBD1. Material: PBMCs. As DNA, the CDR3 is TGTGCCTGGGGGGTTTATCCGGGACAGGGGTACGAGCAGTACTTC. It encodes CAWGVYPGQGYEQYF.